A single sample gave rise to the 23 T cell receptor beta chains below, sequenced in a study of early T cells in non-severe SARS-CoV-2 infection. TCRdb recomputed calls from the 5' RACE reads with MiXCR, one row per CDR3 protein. Of tens of thousands of distinct CDR3 sequences in the sample, around 12% were seen once. Specimen: whole blood. The receptors derive from an adult who was a healthcare worker with PCR-confirmed SARS-CoV-2 infection or an uninfected control (not recorded which).

This clonotype was observed at least ten times. The chain couples TRBV7-2 to TRBJ2-7, with 9 bases fitting TRBD2. Germline V lookup: CDR1 SGHTA, CDR2 FQGNSA. The CDR3 covers 19 residues. Trimming cost V 5 bases and J 0 bases; bases outside gene matches: 17. CDR3 protein: CASSPGTSQYVKSSYEQYF. CDR3 nucleotides: TGTGCCAGCAGCCCCGGGACTAGCCAATATGTAAAAAGCTCCTACGAGCAGTACTTC.

This clonotype was picked up many times. V usage is TRBV20-1 and J usage is TRBJ2-7; D possibly uses TRBD1 or TRBD2 (6 bases each). The CDR3 has 14 residues. V lost 3 bases and J lost 2, with 14 bases in between. Per the germline V gene, CDR1 is DFQATT and CDR2 is SNEGSKA (reference sequence). The CDR3 DNA follows: TGCAGTGCTAGGCGCTGGGGGGCAGCCTACGAGCAGTACTTC. Residues: CSARRWGAAYEQYF.

At least ten counts were recorded for this clonotype. The V gene is TRBV12-3 or TRBV12-4, the J gene TRBJ1-1, with 7 bases lining up with TRBD1. The CDR3 is made up of 14 amino acids. V dropped 2 bases and J dropped 5; count of bases not matched to a gene: 5. The CDR3 sequence is CASSLQGVETEAFF. CDR3 coding DNA: TGTGCCAGCAGTTTACAGGGGGTAGAGACTGAAGCTTTCTTT.

This clonotype was recorded at least ten times. V and J are TRBV6-2 or TRBV6-3 and TRBJ1-5, with D hard to call. The germline V gene encodes CDR1 MNHEY and CDR2 SVGEGT. The V end lost 7 bases, the J end lost 2 bases, and 9 bases lay between the germline ends. This CDR3 region has 13 residues. In DNA, the CDR3 is TGTGCCAGCACCAACAGCGGCAATCAGCCCCAGCATTTT. Translated, it gives CASTNSGNQPQHF.

This clonotype was observed at least ten times. The chain is built from TRBV20-1 and TRBJ2-2, with D perhaps matching TRBD2 (8 bases). Germline V gives CDR1 DFQATT, CDR2 SNEGSKA (reference sequence). The CDR3 spans 16 residues. V dropped 3 bases and J dropped 3 bases, with 17 bases sitting between them. The DNA for the CDR3 is TGCAGTGCTAGGCGGGGGGAACAGGGGTACACCGGGGAGCTGTTTTTT. Its translation: CSARRGEQGYTGELFF.

This clonotype was recorded at least ten times. This chain uses TRBV7-6 with TRBJ2-1; the D call may be TRBD1 or TRBD2 (6 bases each). Trimming cost V 6 bases and J 2 bases, with 17 bases left between them. This CDR3 is 16 amino acids long. The V gene's germline CDR1 is SGHVS and CDR2 FNYEAQ. CDR3 nucleotides: TGTGCCAGCAGTTCTGAAGGGGGGAACCCCTACAATGAGCAGTTCTTC. Residues: CASSSEGGNPYNEQFF.

This clonotype was found many times. In nucleotides, the CDR3 is TGTGCCAGCAGCCAATACGCCGGACTAGCGGGAGGGATTGAGCAGTTCTTC. This codes for CASSQYAGLAGGIEQFF. J is TRBJ2-1 and V is TRBV11-3; 15 positions agree with TRBD2. CDR1 is SGHNT and CDR2 is YENEEA in the germline V gene. This CDR3 spans 17 amino acids. V shed 5 bases and J 9 bases; nucleotides not matched to a gene: 11.

V is TRBV28 and J is TRBJ2-7, with D unresolved. Germline-derived CDR1 and CDR2 are MDHEN and SYDVKM. Trimming took off 8 bases at V and 2 bases at J, with 13 bases between the two ends. The length of the CDR3 is 13 residues. DNA for the CDR3: TGTGCCAGCGGAGAACCGAGAACCTACGAGCAGTACTTC. Amino acids: CASGEPRTYEQYF.

The genes are TRBV12-3 or TRBV12-4 and TRBJ1-2, with D unresolved. The CDR3 sequence is 13 residues long. The V end lost 9 bases, the J end lost 4 bases, and 15 bases lay between the germline ends. The DNA of the CDR3 is TGTGCCAGTGCCCCACTAAGGCTCTATGGCTACACCTTC. This encodes CASAPLRLYGYTF.

This clonotype has at least ten counts. The chain combines TRBV27 with TRBJ2-1; TRBD2 agrees at 8 bases. V was clipped by 6 bases and J by 9 bases; unmatched bases: 7. The CDR3 has 13 amino acids. Per germline, CDR1 MNHEY and CDR2 SMNVEV (reference sequence). CDR3 bases: TGTGCCAGCAGGATAGCGGGGTCGGCTGAGCAGTTCTTC. This encodes CASRIAGSAEQFF.

This clonotype was found many times. The rearrangement links TRBV19 to TRBJ2-2, with 9 bases matching TRBD1. The trim removed 5 bases at V and 1 base at J, leaving 5 bases unmatched. Germline values: CDR1 LNHDA, CDR2 SQIVND (reference sequence). This CDR3 has 16 residues. CDR3 DNA: TGTGCCAGTAGTCTTCCGGGACAGGGGAACACCGGGGAGCTGTTTTTT. Protein: CASSLPGQGNTGELFF.

This clonotype was counted many times. This chain connects TRBV27 to TRBJ1-1; tentative D call: TRBD1 (5 bases). Trimming took 7 bases from V and 5 from J, leaving 11 bases between them. The CDR3 contains 12 residues. Per the germline V gene, CDR1 is MNHEY and CDR2 is SMNVEV (reference sequence). CDR3 loop: CASKGAGTEAFF. The CDR3, as DNA: TGTGCCAGCAAAGGGGCCGGAACTGAAGCTTTCTTT.

This clonotype was recorded many times. The chain combines TRBV29-1 with TRBJ2-1, with TRBD2 matching over 10 bases. CDR1 is SQVTM, CDR2 ANQGSEA, per germline. Trimming at V came to 2 bases and at J to 10 bases, leaving 2 bases not matched to a gene. The CDR3 runs to 12 residues. The CDR3 DNA reads as TGCAGCGTTGAACTAGCGGGAGTAGAGCAGTTCTTC. Translated: CSVELAGVEQFF.

This clonotype was seen many times. The V call is TRBV11-2, the J call TRBJ2-5; D may be TRBD2 (6 bases). This CDR3 has 15 amino acids. V lost 2 bases and J 5 bases, leaving 15 bases between the germline ends. Germline CDR1 SGHAT, CDR2 FQNNGV. CDR3 in DNA: TGTGCCAGCAGCTTAACTCCCAGGGCGGGGGAGACCCAGTACTTC. The encoded protein is CASSLTPRAGETQYF.

This clonotype was recorded many times. The chain links TRBV11-2 to TRBJ2-7; TRBD2 matches at 10 bases. The CDR3 is 17 amino acids. Germline V CDR1 and CDR2: SGHAT, FQNNGV. V was pared by 2 bases and J by 7 bases, with 14 bases of the junction left unmatched. The DNA of the CDR3 is TGTGCCAGCAGCTTAAGTTTAACTAGCGGGGTTTCGGGGGAGCAGTACTTC. This gives the protein CASSLSLTSGVSGEQYF.

The J gene is TRBJ2-1, the V gene TRBV5-1; D gene uncertain. V was trimmed by 0 bases and J by 5 bases, leaving 6 bases between them. The CDR3 has 13 residues. Germline lookup yields CDR1 SGHRS and CDR2 YFSETQ. CDR3 in amino acids: CASSLGVDNEQFF. CDR3 DNA: TGCGCCAGCAGCTTGGGAGTGGACAATGAGCAGTTCTTC. The complete variable domain, with remaining parts taken from reference TRBV5-1 and TRBJ2-1, reads KAGVTQTPRYLIKTRGQQVTLSCSPISGHRSVSWYQQTPGQGLQFLFEYFSETQRNKGNFPGRFSGRQFSNSRSEMNVSTLELGDSALYLCASSLGVDNEQFFGPGTRLTVL.

The chain is built from TRBV20-1 and TRBJ2-3; 7 bases agree with TRBD1. Germline CDR1 and CDR2: DFQATT and SNEGSKA (reference sequence). V dropped 3 bases and J dropped 4; count of bases not matched to a gene: 10. This CDR3 has 15 amino acids. The CDR3 loop is CSARARVTGADTQYF. The CDR3 DNA sequence: TGCAGTGCTAGGGCTCGCGTTACAGGGGCAGATACGCAGTATTTT.

The chain combines TRBV20-1 with TRBJ2-3, with D unresolved. This CDR3 has 13 residues. V was shortened by 2 bases and J by 2 bases, with 8 bases between the two germline ends. In germline, CDR1 is DFQATT, CDR2 SNEGSKA (reference sequence). Here the CDR3 reads CSARPRTTDTQYF. The CDR3 DNA reads TGCAGTGCTAGACCCCGCACCACAGATACGCAGTATTTT.

The chain recombines TRBV4-2 with TRBJ1-1; D might be TRBD1 (6 bases). Trimming removed 3 bases from V and 1 base from J, with 12 bases in between. CDR1 and CDR2 (germline): LGHNA, YNFKEQ. This CDR3 region has 15 residues. As DNA, the CDR3 is TGTGCCAGCAGCCAGGCCGGACAGCAGAACACTGAAGCTTTCTTT. Protein sequence: CASSQAGQQNTEAFF.

The V gene is TRBV10-3, the J gene TRBJ1-5; possibly TRBD1 for D (5 bases). CDR1 is ENHRY, CDR2 SYGVKD, per germline. The CDR3 has 13 amino acids. V lost 5 bases and J lost 2, with 7 bases in between. This chain's CDR3 is CAISPQGNQPQHF. CDR3 bases: TGTGCCATCAGTCCACAGGGCAATCAGCCCCAGCATTTT.

This clonotype was detected ten times or more. Sequence at one end of the junction differs from germline and may be a read error. The chain recombines TRBV10-1 with TRBJ2-5, with D possibly matching TRBD2 (6 bases). The germline V gene has CDR1 WNHNN and CDR2 SYGVQD (reference sequence). The CDR3 consists of 12 residues. CDR3: CASSESGSSDQF. The CDR3 DNA reads TGCGCCAGCAGTGAGTCCGGGAGCTCGGACCAATTC.

This clonotype was recorded many times. This chain links TRBV11-3 with TRBJ2-1, with D perhaps TRBD2 (5 bases). V dropped 4 bases and J dropped 3 bases, with 7 bases sitting between them. CDR1 and CDR2 (germline): SGHNT, YENEEA. The CDR3 extends over 13 amino acids. DNA of the CDR3: TGTGCCAGCAGCTCTGAGGGCTACAATGAGCAGTTCTTC. The encoded protein is CASSSEGYNEQFF.

This clonotype was detected ten times or more. V usage is TRBV5-1 and J usage is TRBJ2-1, with D perhaps TRBD2 (6 bases). Germline CDR1 SGHRS, CDR2 YFSETQ. The CDR3 is made up of 15 amino acids. The ends were cut back, 2 bases at V and 0 bases at J, with 9 bases in the middle. This CDR3 reads CASSFIADSYNEQFF. In DNA form, the CDR3 reads TGCGCCAGCAGCTTCATAGCGGACTCCTACAATGAGCAGTTCTTC. Full variable domain (rest looked up from reference TRBV5-1 and TRBJ2-1): KAGVTQTPRYLIKTRGQQVTLSCSPISGHRSVSWYQQTPGQGLQFLFEYFSETQRNKGNFPGRFSGRQFSNSRSEMNVSTLELGDSALYLCASSFIADSYNEQFFGPGTRLTVL.